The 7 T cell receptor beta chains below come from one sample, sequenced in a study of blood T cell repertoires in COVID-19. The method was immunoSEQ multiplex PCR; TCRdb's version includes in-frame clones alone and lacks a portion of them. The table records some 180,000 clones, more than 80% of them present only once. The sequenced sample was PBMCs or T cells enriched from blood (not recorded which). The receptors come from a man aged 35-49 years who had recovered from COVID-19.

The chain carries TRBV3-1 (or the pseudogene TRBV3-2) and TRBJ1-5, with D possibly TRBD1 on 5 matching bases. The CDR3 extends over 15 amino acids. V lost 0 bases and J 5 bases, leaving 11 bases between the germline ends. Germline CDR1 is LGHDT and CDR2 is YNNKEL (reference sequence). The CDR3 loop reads CASSQDARGHQPQHF. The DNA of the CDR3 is TGTGCCAGCAGCCAAGATGCAAGGGGCCATCAGCCCCAGCATTTT.

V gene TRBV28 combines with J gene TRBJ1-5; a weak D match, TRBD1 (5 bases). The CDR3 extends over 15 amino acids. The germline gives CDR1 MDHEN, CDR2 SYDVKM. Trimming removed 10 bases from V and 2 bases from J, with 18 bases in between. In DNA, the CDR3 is TGTGCCACCCACGTCCCGGGGGATGGCAATCAGCCCCAGCATTTT. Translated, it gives CATHVPGDGNQPQHF. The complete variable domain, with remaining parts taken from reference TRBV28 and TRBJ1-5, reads DVKVTQSSRYLVKRTGEKVFLECVQDMDHENMFWYRQDPGLGLRLIYFSYDVKMKEKGDIPEGYSVSREKKERFSLILESASTNQTSMYLCATHVPGDGNQPQHFGDGTRLSIL.

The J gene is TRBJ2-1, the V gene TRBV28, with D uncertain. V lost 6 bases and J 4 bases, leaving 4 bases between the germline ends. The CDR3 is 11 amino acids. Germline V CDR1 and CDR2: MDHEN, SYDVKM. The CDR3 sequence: CASRTYNEQFF. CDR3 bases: TGTGCCAGCAGAACTTACAATGAGCAGTTCTTC.

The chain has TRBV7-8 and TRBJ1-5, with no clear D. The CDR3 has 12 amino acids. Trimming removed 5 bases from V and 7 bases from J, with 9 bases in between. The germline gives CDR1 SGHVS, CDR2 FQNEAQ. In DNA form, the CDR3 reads TGTGCCAGCAGCCTTACAGACCAGCCCCAGCATTTT. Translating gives CASSLTDQPQHF.

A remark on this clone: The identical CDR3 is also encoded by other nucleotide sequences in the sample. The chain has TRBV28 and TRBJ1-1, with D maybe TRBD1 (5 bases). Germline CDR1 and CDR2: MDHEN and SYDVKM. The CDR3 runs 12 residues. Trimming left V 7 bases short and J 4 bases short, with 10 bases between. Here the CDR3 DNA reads TGTGCCAGCACCACGGGGGGCACTGAAGCTTTCTTT. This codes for CASTTGGTEAFF. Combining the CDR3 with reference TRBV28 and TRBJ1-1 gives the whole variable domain DVKVTQSSRYLVKRTGEKVFLECVQDMDHENMFWYRQDPGLGLRLIYFSYDVKMKEKGDIPEGYSVSREKKERFSLILESASTNQTSMYLCASTTGGTEAFFGQGTRLTVV.

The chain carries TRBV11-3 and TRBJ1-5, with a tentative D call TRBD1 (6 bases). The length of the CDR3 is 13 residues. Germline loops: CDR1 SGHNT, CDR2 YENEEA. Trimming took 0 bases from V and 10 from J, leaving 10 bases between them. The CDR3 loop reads CASSLEDSSPQHF. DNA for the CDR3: TGTGCCAGCAGCTTAGAGGACAGCTCACCCCAGCATTTT.

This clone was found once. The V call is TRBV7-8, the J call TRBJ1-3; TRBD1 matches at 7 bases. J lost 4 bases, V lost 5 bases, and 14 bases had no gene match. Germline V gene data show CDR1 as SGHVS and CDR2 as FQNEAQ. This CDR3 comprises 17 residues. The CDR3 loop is CASSGPNAGTVGNTIYF. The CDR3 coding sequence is TGTGCCAGCAGCGGACCGAATGCCGGGACAGTCGGAAACACCATATATTTT.